This entry lists 13 T cell receptor beta chains sequenced from one sample in a study of T cells in Graves' hyperthyroidism and ophthalmopathy (dated by TCRdb to the late 2010s). Receptor amplification or capture employed multiplex PCR. Sequencing took place on an Illumina HiSeq 2000. Amplification of TCR beta CDR3 regions was carried out from RNA transcripts. The TCR CDR3 was subjected to a first round of RT-PCR using the HTBI primer set and the Qiagen OneStep RT-PCR kit. TCRdb reprocessing: public reads trimmed at Q25 with fastp, clones called with MiXCR, in-frame beta chains kept. Every distinct CDR3 protein forms one entry, paired with its most common genes and DNA. For this sample there are about 290,000 distinct CDR3 sequences; around 20% appear just once. The ten largest clones add up to less than 40% of the sample. The sample taken for sequencing was blood. All receptors come from a man aged 50 to 59 with Graves' ophthalmopathy.

This chain links TRBV9 with TRBJ2-3; 10 positions match TRBD2. CDR1 is SGDLS and CDR2 is YYNGEE in the germline V gene. The CDR3 runs 15 residues. The J segment lost 5 bases and the V segment lost 2 bases, leaving 5 bases of the junction unmatched. CDR3 region: CASSVLTSGEDTQYF. The CDR3 coding sequence is TGTGCCAGCAGCGTGTTAACTAGCGGGGAAGATACGCAGTATTTT.

V gene TRBV29-1 combines with J gene TRBJ2-3; a possible D gene is TRBD2 (6 bases). The V end was cut by 6 bases, the J end by 0 bases, with 16 bases between. CDR3 length: 15 residues. The V gene's germline CDR1 is SQVTM and CDR2 ANQGSEA. The CDR3 nucleotides are TGCAGCGTCCCCTATGGGGGGTCTAGCACAGATACGCAGTATTTT. Protein sequence: CSVPYGGSSTDTQYF.

V usage is TRBV19 and J usage is TRBJ2-3; D uncertain. Trimming shortened V by 10 bases and J by 2 bases, and 7 bases separated the two germline ends. The CDR3 runs 11 residues. The V gene's germline CDR1 is LNHDA and CDR2 SQIVND (reference sequence). The CDR3 nucleotides read TGTGCCACCCGAAACACAGATACGCAGTATTTT. Translating it yields CATRNTDTQYF.

The table lists this clonotype with a few counts. V and J are TRBV2 and TRBJ2-3; perhaps TRBD2 as D (6 bases). Germline loops: CDR1 SNHLY, CDR2 FYNNEI. V was trimmed by 5 bases and J by 0 bases, leaving 12 bases between them. The CDR3 is made up of 15 amino acids. The CDR3 bases are TGTGCCAGCAGTAGGGAGGCGGAGAGCACAGATACGCAGTATTTT. This gives the protein CASSREAESTDTQYF. Supplemented by reference TRBV2 and TRBJ2-3, the full variable domain reads EPEVTQTPSHQVTQMGQEVILRCVPISNHLYFYWYRQILGQKVEFLVSFYNNEISEKSEIFDDQFSVERPDGSNFTLKIRSTKLEDSAMYFCASSREAESTDTQYFGPGTRLTVL.

CDR3 amino acids: CASSLDQDGYNEQFF. CDR3 sequence (DNA): TGTGCCAGCAGTTTAGATCAGGACGGCTACAATGAGCAGTTCTTC. The rearrangement links TRBV28 to TRBJ2-1; D is unresolved. CDR3 length equals 15 residues. Germline CDR1 MDHEN, CDR2 SYDVKM. The germline V and J ends were trimmed by 2 bases and 3 bases, with 11 bases remaining between them.

The V call is TRBV5-1, the J call TRBJ2-3; D may be TRBD2 (5 bases). This CDR3 contains 13 residues. Germline lookup yields CDR1 SGHRS and CDR2 YFSETQ. Trimming removed 7 bases from V and 4 bases from J, with 13 bases in between. The CDR3 sequence: CASSPGDPDTQYF. The DNA for the CDR3 is TGCGCCAGCTCCCCCGGGGATCCAGATACGCAGTATTTT. The whole variable domain, remainder taken from reference TRBV5-1 and TRBJ2-3, is KAGVTQTPRYLIKTRGQQVTLSCSPISGHRSVSWYQQTPGQGLQFLFEYFSETQRNKGNFPGRFSGRQFSNSRSEMNVSTLELGDSALYLCASSPGDPDTQYFGPGTRLTVL.

This clonotype was seen only a few times. The V gene is TRBV6-5, the J gene TRBJ2-1; 9 bases match TRBD2. This CDR3 has 16 residues. Looked up from germline, CDR1 is MNHEY and CDR2 is SVGAGI. V was pared by 3 bases and J by 3 bases, with 6 bases of the junction left unmatched. The CDR3 nucleotides are TGTGCCAGCAGTTATGGGACTAGCTCTCTCTACAATGAGCAGTTCTTC. Protein: CASSYGTSSLYNEQFF.

This clonotype was picked up many times. The chain joins TRBV2 to TRBJ2-5, with D maybe TRBD1 (6 bases). This CDR3 is 15 amino acids long. Germline V gene lookup returns CDR1 SNHLY and CDR2 FYNNEI. Trimming took 6 bases from V and 5 from J, leaving 19 bases between them. The CDR3 nucleotides read TGTGCCAGCAGCCCCAACGAGAGGGGGAGTGAGACCCAGTACTTC. Amino acid sequence: CASSPNERGSETQYF.

At least ten counts were recorded for this clonotype. V gene TRBV30 combines with J gene TRBJ1-2; TRBD1 is a possible D gene (6 bases). This CDR3 is built from 14 residues. V was pared by 2 bases and J by 4 bases, with 14 bases between. The germline gives CDR1 GTSNPN, CDR2 SVGIG (reference sequence). CDR3 nucleotides: TGTGCCTGGAGTATGACCCAGGGGCTCTATGGCTACACCTTC. It specifies CAWSMTQGLYGYTF.

This clonotype was picked up many times. The rearrangement uses TRBV28 and TRBJ2-5; 7 bases are shared with TRBD2. The V segment lost 1 base and the J segment 4 bases; nucleotides outside the gene matches: 9. CDR1 and CDR2 from the germline V gene are MDHEN and SYDVKM. This CDR3 contains 16 residues. The CDR3 nucleotides are TGTGCCAGCAGTTTATACCCAGCGGGATATCGAGAGACCCAGTACTTC. Protein product: CASSLYPAGYRETQYF. Supplemented by reference TRBV28 and TRBJ2-5, the full variable domain reads DVKVTQSSRYLVKRTGEKVFLECVQDMDHENMFWYRQDPGLGLRLIYFSYDVKMKEKGDIPEGYSVSREKKERFSLILESASTNQTSMYLCASSLYPAGYRETQYFGPGTRLLVL.

This clonotype has only a few counts. This chain uses TRBV29-1 with TRBJ2-3; 14 positions agree with TRBD2. V dropped 6 bases and J dropped 4; count of bases not matched to a gene: 12. The CDR3 has 17 amino acids. Germline values: CDR1 SQVTM, CDR2 ANQGSEA. The CDR3 loop reads CSVPQGLAGAPADTQYF. CDR3 nucleotides: TGCAGCGTCCCTCAGGGACTAGCGGGAGCCCCCGCAGATACGCAGTATTTT.

The chain uses TRBV5-1 and TRBJ2-2; TRBD1 matches at 8 bases. Trimming removed 7 bases from V and 0 bases from J; junction bases left unmatched: 5. This CDR3 region has 15 residues. Germline loops: CDR1 SGHRS, CDR2 YFSETQ. The CDR3 here is CASLDRDANTGELFF. CDR3 DNA: TGCGCCAGCCTGGACAGGGATGCGAACACCGGGGAGCTGTTTTTT.

The sample holds a few counts of this clonotype. This rearrangement joins TRBV12-3 or TRBV12-4 to TRBJ2-3, with D perhaps TRBD2 (6 bases). The CDR3 length is 14 residues. Trimming removed 7 bases at V and 1 base at J, with 12 bases between. The CDR3 coding sequence is TGTGCCAGCACTCCTAGGAGGGGCACAGATACGCAGTATTTT. Translated, it gives CASTPRRGTDTQYF.